The 28 T cell receptor beta chains below come from one sample, sequenced in a study of blood T cell repertoires in COVID-19. The data were produced by immunoSEQ multiplex PCR, yet TCRdb's version contains in-frame clones alone and is incomplete. This table holds a few hundred thousand clones, around 89% found once. Specimen: peripheral blood. The receptors come from a man aged 25 to 40 with acute or convalescent COVID-19.

V and J are TRBV9 and TRBJ2-3; 8 bases align to TRBD2. J was trimmed by 2 bases and V by 2 bases; bases with no gene match: 7. This CDR3 is built from 16 residues. Per germline, CDR1 SGDLS and CDR2 YYNGEE. CDR3 loop: CASSVAGRGDTDTQYF. The CDR3, as DNA: TGTGCCAGCAGCGTTGCCGGGCGGGGGGACACAGATACGCAGTATTTT. Full variable domain (outside the CDR3, taken from reference TRBV9 and TRBJ2-3): DSGVTQTPKHLITATGQRVTLRCSPRSGDLSVYWYQQSLDQGLQFLIQYYNGEERAKGNILERFSAQQFPDLHSELNLSSLELGDSALYFCASSVAGRGDTDTQYFGPGTRLTVL.

The rearrangement uses TRBV6-5 and TRBJ1-2; D gene unclear. V was cut by 8 bases and J by 7 bases, with 20 bases left in between. There are 14 residues in the CDR3. The germline V gene encodes CDR1 MNHEY and CDR2 SVGAGI. CDR3 protein: CASSEGGRAGGYTF. The CDR3 DNA reads TGTGCCAGCTCTGAGGGTGGTAGGGCGGGTGGCTACACCTTC.

The chain uses TRBV6-6 and TRBJ1-4, with 7 bases lining up with TRBD1. Trimming at V came to 5 bases and at J to 5 bases, leaving 11 bases not matched to a gene. The germline V gene encodes CDR1 MNHNY and CDR2 SVGAGI (reference sequence). The CDR3 sequence is 16 residues long. CDR3 sequence (DNA): TGTGCCAGCAGTAACAGGGGTGGGGATGTGAATGAAAAACTGTTTTTT. Protein: CASSNRGGDVNEKLFF.

The chain couples TRBV4-1 to TRBJ2-7; D may be TRBD2 (5 bases). Germline assignment: CDR1 MGHRA and CDR2 YSYEKL. Deletions cut 4 bases from V and 3 bases from J, with 13 bases between. The CDR3 totals 14 residues. Here the CDR3 DNA reads TGCGCCAGCAGCCGAGGGTCGTATCTCTACGAGCAGTACTTC. It translates to CASSRGSYLYEQYF.

The chain joins TRBV28 to TRBJ1-2; D ambiguous. Germline values: CDR1 MDHEN, CDR2 SYDVKM. The CDR3 consists of 16 residues. The V end lost 5 bases, the J end lost 3 bases, and 19 bases lay between the germline ends. The CDR3 DNA sequence: TGTGCCAGCAGTCCTCCGGGATCGAAAAGCCACTATGGCTACACCTTC. It is translated as CASSPPGSKSHYGYTF.

V usage is TRBV7-2 and J usage is TRBJ1-2; possibly TRBD1 for D (6 bases). This CDR3 has 13 residues. CDR1 SGHTA and CDR2 FQGNSA come from the germline V gene. V gave up 3 bases and J gave up 8 bases, with 13 bases separating them. The CDR3 sequence is CASSLGGQKGYTF. The CDR3 DNA sequence: TGTGCCAGCAGCTTGGGGGGGCAGAAAGGCTACACCTTC.

The chain has TRBV1 and TRBJ2-7; TRBD2, the D gene given by the table, was not confirmed from the DNA. TRBV1 is assigned pseudogene status. This CDR3 is built from 13 residues. The CDR3 nucleotides are TGCACCAGCAGCCGGGGCGGGGGGTTTACGCGGTACTTC. Translating gives CTSSRGGGFTRYF.

The rearrangement uses TRBV30 and TRBJ1-3; D unresolved. In germline, CDR1 is GTSNPN, CDR2 SVGIG (reference sequence). Trimming shortened V by 3 bases and J by 0 bases, and 9 bases separated the two germline ends. This CDR3 contains 14 residues. CDR3 in amino acids: CAWSLGPSGNTIYF. CDR3 nucleotides: TGTGCCTGGAGCCTTGGCCCCTCTGGAAACACCATATATTTT. The full variable domain, with the rest looked up from reference TRBV30 and TRBJ1-3, is SQTIHQWPATLVQPVGSPLSLECTVEGTSNPNLYWYRQAAGRGLQLLFYSVGIGQISSEVPQNLSASRPQDRQFILSSKKLLLSDSGFYLCAWSLGPSGNTIYFGEGSWLTVV.

The chain recombines TRBV9 with TRBJ2-7; perhaps TRBD1 as D (5 bases). CDR3 length equals 15 residues. Germline lookup yields CDR1 SGDLS and CDR2 YYNGEE. V gave up 3 bases and J gave up 2 bases, with 15 bases separating them. The DNA of the CDR3 is TGTGCCAGCAGCGGCGGAACTGGACAACCCTACGAGCAGTACTTC. Translation gives CASSGGTGQPYEQYF.

The chain has TRBV28 and TRBJ2-2; 7 bases line up with TRBD2. V trimming: 10 bases; J trimming: 5 bases; junction bases outside the gene matches: 7. In germline, CDR1 is MDHEN, CDR2 SYDVKM. This CDR3 is built from 13 residues. CDR3 amino acids: CATRGVGTGELFF. The CDR3 DNA sequence: TGTGCCACCCGGGGGGTAGGGACCGGGGAGCTGTTTTTT.

V is TRBV4-2 and J is TRBJ1-1, with 9 bases fitting TRBD1. CDR1 is LGHNA and CDR2 is YNFKEQ in the germline V gene. V gave up 1 base and J gave up 1 base; unmatched junction bases: 1. The CDR3 extends over 15 amino acids. Written as DNA, the CDR3 is TGTGCCAGCAGCCAAGCGGGACAGGGGAACACTGAAGCTTTCTTT. Protein product: CASSQAGQGNTEAFF.

The chain has TRBV3-1 (or the pseudogene TRBV3-2) and TRBJ1-1; TRBD1 is a possible D gene (6 bases). CDR3 length: 13 amino acids. Germline V gives CDR1 LGHDT, CDR2 YNNKEL (reference sequence). V lost 1 base and J lost 7, with 10 bases in between. This CDR3 reads CASSQVTGYEAFF. As DNA, the CDR3 is TGTGCCAGCAGCCAAGTTACAGGGTATGAAGCTTTCTTT.

The chain is built from TRBV6-1 and TRBJ1-5, with D perhaps matching TRBD1 (5 bases). Trimming took off 3 bases at V and 6 bases at J, with 9 bases between the two ends. The length of the CDR3 is 13 residues. Germline CDR1 MNHNS, CDR2 SASEGT. The CDR3 region is CASSDRVGQPQHF. DNA for the CDR3: TGTGCCAGCAGTGACAGGGTTGGTCAGCCCCAGCATTTT.

The J gene is TRBJ2-7, the V gene TRBV2; tentatively, D is TRBD1 (6 bases). Looked up from germline, CDR1 is SNHLY and CDR2 is FYNNEI. V lost 6 bases to trimming and J lost 6 bases, with 21 bases between them. The CDR3 is 15 amino acids. The DNA of the CDR3 is TGTGCCAGCAGGCCAGGACAGTCTAATTCACTCGAGCAGTACTTC. Translating gives CASRPGQSNSLEQYF.

The chain uses TRBV11-3 and TRBJ2-2, with D possibly TRBD2 on 6 matching bases. The CDR3 is 16 amino acids. V was trimmed by 5 bases and J by 5 bases, leaving 18 bases between them. The germline V gene has CDR1 SGHNT and CDR2 YENEEA. CDR3 bases: TGTGCCAGCAGCCCCCCGGGCGGGGAGACAACCGGGGAGCTGTTTTTT. Its translation is CASSPPGGETTGELFF.

This chain joins TRBV28 and TRBJ1-4, with a weak D call TRBD1 (5 bases). Trimming cost V 4 bases and J 4 bases, with 10 bases left between them. The germline V gene encodes CDR1 MDHEN and CDR2 SYDVKM. The CDR3 loop spans 14 amino acids. The CDR3, as DNA: TGTGCCAGCAGTTCCCAGGGTGGTAATGAAAAACTGTTTTTT. Translated: CASSSQGGNEKLFF.

This sequence joins TRBV11-2 and TRBJ1-6, with unresolved D. Germline CDR1 is SGHAT and CDR2 is FQNNGV. V was pared by 4 bases and J by 13 bases, with 14 bases between. This CDR3 is 13 amino acids long. The CDR3 nucleotides are TGTGCCAGCAGCTCAACCGGGAAAGGCCCCCTCCACTTT. It translates to CASSSTGKGPLHF.

This rearrangement joins TRBV2 to TRBJ2-1; 9 bases match TRBD1. The CDR3 is 14 residues long. Germline loops: CDR1 SNHLY, CDR2 FYNNEI. Trimming took 7 bases from V and 6 from J; bases not matched to a gene: 7. CDR3: CASKPGQGRNEQFF. The CDR3 DNA reads TGTGCCAGCAAACCGGGACAGGGCCGCAATGAGCAGTTCTTC.

The CDR3 DNA reads as TGTGCCAGCCGACAGGGACGCGAGCAGTACTTC. Translated: CASRQGREQYF. J is TRBJ2-7 and V is TRBV6-5; TRBD1 matches at 7 bases. From germline, CDR1 is MNHEY and CDR2 SVGAGI. This CDR3 is 11 amino acids long. J gave up 6 bases and V 8 bases, and 4 bases lay outside the gene matches.

V gene TRBV28 combines with J gene TRBJ1-5; 9 nucleotides agree with TRBD1. Germline V gene lookup returns CDR1 MDHEN and CDR2 SYDVKM. This CDR3 is 16 amino acids long. The V gene end was trimmed by 7 bases and the J gene end by 5 bases; junction bases not matched to a gene: 12. CDR3 sequence reads: CASTPGSGQGYQPQHF. Here the CDR3 DNA reads TGTGCCAGCACCCCGGGGTCGGGACAGGGCTATCAGCCCCAGCATTTT.

This clone was detected only once. The gene calls are TRBV30 and TRBJ2-7; no clear D gene. Looked up from germline, CDR1 is GTSNPN and CDR2 is SVGIG (reference sequence). The CDR3 covers 13 residues. Trimming stripped 1 base from V and 0 bases from J, with 7 bases between. Written as DNA, the CDR3 is TGTGCCTGGAGTGCAACCAGCTCCTACGAGCAGTACTTC. This codes for CAWSATSSYEQYF.

As regards this clone: A junction boundary mismatches the germline segment, possibly from a read error. This chain joins TRBV2 and TRBJ2-5, with TRBD1 matching 7 bases. CDR3 length: 12 residues. Germline-derived CDR1 and CDR2 are SNHLY and FYNNEI. Here the CDR3 DNA reads TGTGCCAGCCGTGACAGGGTAGAGACCCAGTACTTC. It encodes CASRDRVETQYF.

The chain has TRBV6-6 and TRBJ2-7, with D unresolved. Germline loops: CDR1 MNHNY, CDR2 SVGAGI (reference sequence). The CDR3 runs 10 residues. V was shortened by 6 bases and J by 5 bases, with 5 bases between the two germline ends. CDR3 sequence: CASSLNEQYF. CDR3 DNA sequence: TGTGCCAGCAGCCTAAACGAGCAGTACTTC.

The CDR3 DNA reads TGTGCCAGCAGTTCCCAAAATCAGCCCCAGCATTTT. Its protein is CASSSQNQPQHF. The chain uses TRBV12-3 or TRBV12-4 and TRBJ1-5; D gene unclear. The V end lost 4 bases, the J end lost 4 bases, and 5 bases lay between the germline ends. This CDR3 region has 12 residues.

The chain recombines TRBV28 with TRBJ1-1; D is undetermined. V shed 6 bases and J shed 6 bases, with 17 bases lying between them. The CDR3 runs to 14 residues. Per the germline V gene, CDR1 is MDHEN and CDR2 is SYDVKM. For the CDR3, the DNA is TGTGCCAGCAGCCTTGCTCGGTCTGTCTCTGAAGCTTTCTTT. Protein: CASSLARSVSEAFF.

The V gene is TRBV9, the J gene TRBJ1-4; the D is unclear. The CDR3 has 13 residues. The V and J ends lost 10 bases and 1 base respectively, with 11 bases between them. Germline-derived CDR1 and CDR2 are SGDLS and YYNGEE. The DNA of the CDR3 is TGTGCCGGATTGAGGAAAACTAATGAAAAACTGTTTTTT. It is translated as CAGLRKTNEKLFF. The whole variable domain, filled in from reference TRBV9 and TRBJ1-4, reads DSGVTQTPKHLITATGQRVTLRCSPRSGDLSVYWYQQSLDQGLQFLIQYYNGEERAKGNILERFSAQQFPDLHSELNLSSLELGDSALYFCAGLRKTNEKLFFGSGTQLSVL.

The J gene is TRBJ2-7, the V gene TRBV5-1; the match to TRBD2 covers 7 bases. CDR3 length: 15 residues. Looked up from germline, CDR1 is SGHRS and CDR2 is YFSETQ. With V trimmed by 0 bases and J by 5 bases, 8 bases remained unmatched. The CDR3 coding sequence is TGCGCCAGCAGCTTGGGACAGAAGAGCGGGAACGAGCAGTACTTC. The encoded protein is CASSLGQKSGNEQYF.

This chain links TRBV9 with TRBJ2-1, with D perhaps TRBD2 (6 bases). Trimming cost V 4 bases and J 3 bases, with 14 bases left between them. The V gene's germline CDR1 is SGDLS and CDR2 YYNGEE. CDR3 length equals 15 residues. The CDR3 region is CASSSLASYYNEQFF. As DNA, the CDR3 is TGTGCCAGCAGCAGTCTAGCGTCCTACTACAATGAGCAGTTCTTC.